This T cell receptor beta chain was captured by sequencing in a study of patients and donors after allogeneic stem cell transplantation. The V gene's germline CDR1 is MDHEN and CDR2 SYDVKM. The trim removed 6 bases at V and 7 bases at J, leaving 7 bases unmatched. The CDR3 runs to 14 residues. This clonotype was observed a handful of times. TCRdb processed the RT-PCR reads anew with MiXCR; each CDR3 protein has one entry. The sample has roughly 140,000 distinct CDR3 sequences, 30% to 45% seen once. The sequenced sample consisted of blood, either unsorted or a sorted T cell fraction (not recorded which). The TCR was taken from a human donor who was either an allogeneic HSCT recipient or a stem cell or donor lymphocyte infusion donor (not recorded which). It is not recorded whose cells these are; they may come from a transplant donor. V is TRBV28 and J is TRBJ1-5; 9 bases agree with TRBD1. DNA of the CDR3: TGTGCCAGCAGAGAACAGGGGGCACGGCAGCCCCAGCATTTT. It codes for CASREQGARQPQHF.